In its sample, the clone carrying this T cell receptor (beta chain) was seen many times. Antigen specificity is unknown. The sample belongs to a study of CD8 T cells in ankylosing spondylitis. Study-wide results and caveats: For ankylosing spondylitis blood, a TCR beta motif of about 8 highly homologous variants appeared characteristic. In peripheral blood, disease-linked CD8+ clones occurred at relatively low frequencies. There was reportedly significant enrichment of clones that were disease-linked in matched ankylosing spondylitis synovial fluid.

The CDR3 is 13 amino acids. V lost 2 bases to trimming and J lost 3 bases, with 5 bases between them. TCRdb re-called the 5' RACE reads with MiXCR, one entry per CDR3 protein. The data hold more than 150,000 distinct CDR3 sequences, with about 20% observed a single time. The sequenced sample consisted of blood, either unsorted or a sorted T cell fraction (not recorded which). This TCR came from a male donor aged 10-30 years with ankylosing spondylitis or in good health (not recorded which). The rearrangement links TRBV12-3 or TRBV12-4 to TRBJ1-3; no firm D call. The CDR3 loop is CASSLLGGNTIYF. CDR3 in DNA: TGTGCCAGCAGTTTACTGGGTGGAAACACCATATATTTT.